Listed here is a single T cell receptor beta chain. A single count supports this clone. Its target antigen remains unknown. Base qualities are not recorded, but no much larger clone differs from it by a single base. The cohort comprised 710 or so healthy bone marrow donors. At the time of sampling, all cohort members were nominally healthy, though unrecorded immune exposures were likely present. The donor was CMV seropositive and belonged to the group of about 290 seropositive cohort members. A peripheral blood sample was provided by each donor, and peripheral blood mononuclear cells were used for TCR beta sequencing. Genomic DNA was extracted from the blood cell samples with the Qiagen DNeasy Blood Extraction Kit. Libraries were made using the immunoSEQ multiplex PCR assay. The multiplex PCR relied on a mix of 60 forward primers for TCR Vbeta segments and 13 reverse primers for TCR Jbeta segments. The CDR3 region of rearranged TCR beta genes was amplified from genomic DNA with a multiplex PCR assay. On the Illumina HiSeq System, the amplified TCR beta libraries were sequenced as 87-base-pair reads. The paper's processing steps were these. A later analysis tallied around 80 million unique TCR beta chains across the 640 or so repertoires, and approximately 12 million of those chains were shared by two or more donors. Raw reads were error-corrected and collapsed into unique sequences by a nearest-neighbor algorithm in which closely related sequences were merged to remove PCR and sequencing errors. Alignment of CDR3 sequences to IMGT reference sequences was used to assign V, D and J gene segments. For a sequence to be retained, at least a six-nucleotide match to both a V gene segment and a J gene segment was required. A rearrangement was called productive if the CDR3 had no stop codons and remained in frame with V and J, and every other rearrangement was called non-productive. CDR3 was defined according to IMGT convention as the region running from the second conserved V-encoded cysteine to the conserved J-encoded phenylalanine. In an earlier analysis of 587 of the donors, sequences lacking an unambiguous match to a single V gene segment were excluded. An earlier analysis of some 500 of the donors classified V segments as functional when productive rearrangements were above 56.7% and as segregating when the standard deviation between donors was above 5%. A statistical classification framework was built to diagnose cytomegalovirus status from the catalog of TCR beta chain sequences. In a later analysis, TCR nucleotide sequences were compared against IMGT/GENE-DB human TR gene sequences so that V and J genes could be assigned. The TCRdist pipeline was used in a later analysis to assign CDR3 sequences and most-parsimonious VDJ recombination scenarios. In a later analysis, each TCR beta chain was defined by its CDR3 amino acid sequence together with its V-gene family, and reads without a unique V-gene family were excluded. A later analysis removed 450 to 600 highly shared, low-generation-probability nucleotide sequences to deal with suspected cross-contamination and a sequencing artifact. In a later analysis, a clonal expansion index was calculated for each public chain from normalized within-repertoire ranks of inferred template counts. In a later analysis, generation probabilities were computed using a VDJ recombination model fitted to out-of-frame rearrangements, and the results were checked against IGoR. In a later analysis, hypergeometric tests were used to score TCR-TCR, TCR-HLA and TCR-CMV co-occurrence, with a repertoire-size bias correction applied to TCR pairs. A later analysis estimated false discovery rates by permuting HLA or CMV assignments 20 times. In a later analysis, co-occurring TCRs were grouped using DBSCAN, and TCRdist sequence similarity was added for clustering within HLA-allele-positive subsets. Repertoires with fewer than 30,000 or more than 120,000 public chains, plus five repertoires with anomalous nucleotide sharing, were excluded from co-occurrence clustering. As stored in TCRdb, this immuneACCESS dataset retains in-frame rearrangements with V and J assigned. A fraction of the clones does not appear; measured against another copy, unresolved V genes explain less than half of the discrepancy, and the remainder lacks a known reason. D and trimming were read from the DNA, whereas the V and J calls and clone size are those reported in that table. Within this sample are about 140,000 clones, with 75% to 80% of them counted one time only. The ten largest clones represent roughly 6.2% of the sample.

This entry comes from a study of cytomegalovirus exposure and HLA in healthy donors (dated by TCRdb to the late 2010s). About the full investigation: An earlier analysis of 587 of the donors reported about 250 Gb of sequence data and 120 million or so unique TCR beta sequences from some 180 million T cells. Around 320 gigabases of sequencing data and some 85 million unique TCR sequences were included in an early release covering roughly 600 HLA-typed donors. Of the roughly 390 genotyped donors, 75% to 85% were placed in the genetic ancestry cluster associated with self-reported Caucasian donors. The study aimed to test whether cataloging public T cell receptors could reveal signatures of past pathogen exposure. The study profiled the T cell repertoires of 500 to 800 subjects by immunosequencing and related them to cytomegalovirus serostatus. Along with the roughly 670-subject first cohort, a separate validation cohort of over a hundred different subjects was used. To predict cytomegalovirus infection status, the study brought together high-throughput TCR immunosequencing, statistical association of individual TCRs with disease status, and machine learning. A later analysis re-analyzed previously published TCR beta repertoires from roughly 690 donors and added high-resolution HLA genotyping to study TCR occurrence patterns. In the later analysis, no new phenotypic data were used to find candidate immune exposures; instead, reliance was placed on TCR beta sequences and their occurrence across donors. In an earlier analysis of over 550 of the donors, high-throughput TCR beta sequencing was used to judge whether each TCR beta V gene segment behaved as functional or pseudogenic. Donor age, sex, ethnicity and CMV serostatus were collected together with the repertoire data. In a later genetic analysis, genome-wide SNP genotypes for about three fifths of the roughly 670 donors were used, and that subset was treated as a discovery cohort. All discovery cohort repertoires had been generated using a single sequencing platform. Class I and class II HLA loci were covered by the typing at four-digit resolution. The number of typed donors differed by locus: about 620-640 for A, B, C, DRB1 and DQB1; some 500 for DQA1; about 600 for DPA1; and around 450 for DPB1. Five DR-DQ haplotypes were handled as single units for association and clustering because linkage in the cohort was strong. Among around 400 genotyped donors of the cohort, an average of around 250,000 unique TCR beta nucleotide sequences was sequenced per donor, of which approximately 19% were non-productive. Paper-wide results and their limitations: Linkage disequilibrium might explain the correlated functional status among segregating V segments, but an unknown experimental factor could not be ruled out. In a later analysis, several top co-occurrence clusters were reported to appear linked to parvovirus B19, influenza, CMV and Epstein-Barr virus. Most TCR sequences were seen in very few donors, while some public TCRs were found in many individuals. In vitro tests confirmed that a few of the cytomegalovirus-associated TCR beta chains recognize cytomegalovirus antigens. In a later analysis, TCR association rates were found to vary across HLA loci, with the most associated TCRs seen for DRB1 alleles and the fewest for HLA-C alleles. The authors suggested that the approach could potentially be generalized to other disease states and immunological phenotypes. A later analysis found that HLA-associated TCR beta chains were more clonally expanded and had lower generation probabilities than equally common non-associated chains. An association between a missense DCLRE1C variant and V-gene and J-gene trimming of TCR beta chains was found in a later genetic analysis and replicated in an independent cohort. In a later genetic analysis, fewer N-insertions in productive TCRs were reported among donors in an Asian-associated ancestry cluster than the approximately 710-donor mean. Because HLA typing was unavailable for some donors at each locus, only the typed subset was used in association tests. The presence/absence analyses assumed that sequencing depth was roughly uniform across donors, and that assumption may not be true. In a later analysis, around 17,000 TCR beta sequences were associated with specific HLA alleles at a false discovery rate of 0.05. A total of roughly 160 TCR beta chains were listed by the study as associated with cytomegalovirus. A further reported finding was that TCR beta sequences accurately predicted the HLA-A and HLA-B alleles for most subjects in the first cohort. For the cohort, immune exposure information was limited to CMV serostatus. The sequencing pipeline was judged likely to have produced a cluster of highly shared sequence variants as a technical artifact. In a later analysis, most CMV-associated TCR beta chains were found to appear HLA-restricted, with HLA associations seemingly driven largely by CMV exposure. In both the original and validation cohorts, the classifier was reported to diagnose cytomegalovirus status with high specificity and sensitivity. Because counts were too low, about 18 rarely observed V segments, including chromosome 9 orphons, were excluded from the earlier analysis of 500 to 700 of the donors. Assigning TCR associations to individual alleles was difficult when HLA alleles, especially DR and DQ, strongly co-occurred. This cohort had only TCR beta chains sequenced, and the lack of alpha or paired-chain data limited which features could be detected. Some IMGT-functional V segments, including TRBV6-2 and TRBV6-3, could not be distinguished by the 87-base-pair reads and were therefore excluded. In an earlier analysis of some 500 of the donors, most TCR beta V segments appeared in productive rearrangements about 90% or about 30% of the time, broadly matching IMGT annotations.

V has 5 bases trimmed and J has 4 bases trimmed; junction bases matching no gene number 4. Looking up the germline V gene yields CDR1 ENHRY and CDR2 SYGVKD. Taken from cysteine to phenylalanine, the CDR3 has 13 residues. Just the 39-base CDR3 DNA is kept, in frame starting at base 1. This TCR derives from a woman aged 40-49 years in good health and CMV-seropositive. Here the chain combines TRBV10-3 and TRBJ2-7; a stretch of 8 junction bases matches TRBD2. Sequenced material: PBMCs. The nucleotides are TGTGCCATCAGTCCGGGGGGGGCTTACGAGCAGTACTTC. Translated, this is CAISPGGAYEQYF.